The following is a TCR beta chain sequence with its context. Its antigen is still unknown. No qualities accompany the bases; no much larger clone lies one base away. This CDR3 is also generated by other DNA sequences in the sample. The CDR3, from cysteine to phenylalanine, totals 14 residues. This entry keeps only the CDR3 DNA: 42 bases, framed from base 1. Trimmed from V: 3 bases; trimmed from J: 3 bases; junction bases lacking a gene match: 1. From the germline V gene, CDR1 is KGHSH and CDR2 is LQKENI. One collaborating source in Seattle enrolled patients while the patients were actively infected and followed the patients over time throughout the course of disease. Whole blood was collected in K2EDTA tubes by collaborating institutions according to the institutions' own protocols. For TCRbeta analysis, collaborators shipped samples as frozen whole blood, isolated PBMCs, or DNA extracted from either of those sample types.

The data originate from a study of blood T cell repertoires in COVID-19 (dated by TCRdb to about 2020). For the wider study: Samples covering the acute and convalescent phases of COVID-19 were provided by collaborators in the United States, Italy and Spain. Sample metadata almost always included a de-identified subject ID, COVID-19 status, age in years and sex. The repertoires were released in a freely available public database meant as a resource for research on the immune response to SARS-CoV-2. The dataset comprised deeply sampled blood TCRbeta repertoires from subjects exposed to, actively infected with, or recovered from COVID-19. The material from the prospective study consisted of cDNA or gDNA derived from T cells, B-cell-depleted T cells, or PBMCs. HLA class I and class II types, where available, came from metadata supplied by the sample provider rather than from assay-based typing. Samples were obtained from the ongoing ImmuneRACE study (first 160 participants) and from 1,254 subjects provided by 6 global collaborators.

TCRbeta CDR3 regions were amplified from genomic DNA using the immunoSEQ Assay, a bias-controlled multiplex PCR. The original pipeline was this. The number of nucleated cells in each sample was estimated by amplification of reference gene primers within the assay. Sequence reads were collapsed and filtered to measure the absolute abundance of every unique TCRbeta CDR3 rearrangement. For each sample, productive Simpson clonality was calculated as the square root of Simpson's diversity index across productive rearrangements. TCRdb stores this immuneACCESS table with in-frame sequences only. Part of the clones is absent; in the studies checked, under half of the shortfall reflects unresolved V genes, and no reason is known for the rest. The V and J calls and the clone size are those of that table, but D and trimming were determined from the DNA. Recorded for this sample are approximately 500,000 clones; 85% to 90% of them occurred a single time. The ten largest clones represent 7.5% to 9% of the sample.

Broad study findings and their caveats: The amount of clinical and demographic metadata varied by source and participant and was provided uncurated.

Sequenced input: peripheral blood. The sequence was obtained from a woman aged 50 to 65 with COVID-19, enrolled during active disease. The chain employs TRBV18 and TRBJ2-3, with 9 junctional bases fitting TRBD1. The CDR3 sequence is CASSPDRGTDTQYF. The bases read TGTGCCAGCTCACCCGACAGGGGGACAGATACGCAGTATTTT. With all but the CDR3 taken from the reference TRBV18 and TRBJ2-3 genes, the full variable domain is: NAGVMQNPRHLVRRRGQEARLRCSPMKGHSHVYWYRQLPEEGLKFMVYLQKENIIDESGMPKERFSAEFPKEGPSILRIQQVVRGDSAAYFCASSPDRGTDTQYFGPGTRLTVL.